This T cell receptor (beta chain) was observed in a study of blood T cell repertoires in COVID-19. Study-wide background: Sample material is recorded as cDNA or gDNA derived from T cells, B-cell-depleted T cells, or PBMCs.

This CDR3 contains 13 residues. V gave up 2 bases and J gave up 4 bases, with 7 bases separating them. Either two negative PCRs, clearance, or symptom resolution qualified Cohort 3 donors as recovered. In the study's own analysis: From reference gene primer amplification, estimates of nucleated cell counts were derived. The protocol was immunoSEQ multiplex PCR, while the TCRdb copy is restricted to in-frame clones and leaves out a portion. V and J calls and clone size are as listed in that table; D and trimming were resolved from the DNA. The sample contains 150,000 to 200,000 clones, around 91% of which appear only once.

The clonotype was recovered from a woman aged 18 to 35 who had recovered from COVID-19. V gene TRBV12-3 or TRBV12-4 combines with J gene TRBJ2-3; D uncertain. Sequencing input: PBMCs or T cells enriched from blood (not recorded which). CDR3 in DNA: TGTGCCAGCAGTTTACAGCGATCAGATACGCAGTATTTT. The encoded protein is CASSLQRSDTQYF.